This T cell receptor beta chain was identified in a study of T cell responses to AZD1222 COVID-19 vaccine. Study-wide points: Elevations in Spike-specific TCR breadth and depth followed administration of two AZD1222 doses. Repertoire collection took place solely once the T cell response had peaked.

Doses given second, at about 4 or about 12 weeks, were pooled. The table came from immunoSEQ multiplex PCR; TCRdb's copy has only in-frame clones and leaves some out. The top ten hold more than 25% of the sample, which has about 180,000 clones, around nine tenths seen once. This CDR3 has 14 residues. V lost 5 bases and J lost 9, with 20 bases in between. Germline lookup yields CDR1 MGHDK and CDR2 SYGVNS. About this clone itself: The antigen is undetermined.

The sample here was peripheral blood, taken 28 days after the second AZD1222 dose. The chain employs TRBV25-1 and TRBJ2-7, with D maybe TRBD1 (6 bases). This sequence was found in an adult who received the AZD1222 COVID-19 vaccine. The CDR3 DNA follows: TGTGCCAGCAGTCAAACAGGGACCGAAACGTGGCAGTACTTC. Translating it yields CASSQTGTETWQYF.